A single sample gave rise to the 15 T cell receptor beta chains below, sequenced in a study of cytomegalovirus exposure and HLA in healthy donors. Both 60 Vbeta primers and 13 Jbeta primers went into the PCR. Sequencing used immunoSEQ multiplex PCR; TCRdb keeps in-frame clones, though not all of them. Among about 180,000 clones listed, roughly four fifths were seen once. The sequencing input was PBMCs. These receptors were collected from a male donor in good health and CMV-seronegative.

The CDR3 protein is CASSAQGDEQFF. The CDR3 coding sequence is TGTGCCAGCAGCGCGCAGGGTGATGAGCAGTTCTTC. V is TRBV9 and J is TRBJ2-1; D possibly corresponds to TRBD1 (5 bases). Trimming shortened V by 3 bases and J by 8 bases, and 9 bases separated the two germline ends. The V gene's germline CDR1 is SGDLS and CDR2 YYNGEE. The CDR3 length is 12 residues.

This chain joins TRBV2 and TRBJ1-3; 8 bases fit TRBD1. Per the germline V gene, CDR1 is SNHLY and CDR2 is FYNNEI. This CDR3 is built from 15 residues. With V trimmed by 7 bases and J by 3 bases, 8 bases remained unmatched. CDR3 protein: CASNPDRVVGNTIYF. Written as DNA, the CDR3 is TGTGCCAGCAACCCGGACAGGGTTGTTGGAAACACCATATATTTT.

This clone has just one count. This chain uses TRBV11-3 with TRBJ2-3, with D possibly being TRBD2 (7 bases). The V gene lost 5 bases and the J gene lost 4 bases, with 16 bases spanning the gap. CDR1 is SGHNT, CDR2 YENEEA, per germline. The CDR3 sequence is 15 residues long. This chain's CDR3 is CASSPGRGDADTQYF. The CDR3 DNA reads TGTGCCAGCAGCCCGGGGAGGGGGGACGCAGATACGCAGTATTTT. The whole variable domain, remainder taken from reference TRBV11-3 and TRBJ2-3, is EAGVVQSPRYKIIEKKQPVAFWCNPISGHNTLYWYLQNLGQGPELLIRYENEEAVDDSQLPKDRFSAERLKGVDSTLKIQPAELGDSAVYLCASSPGRGDADTQYFGPGTRLTVL.

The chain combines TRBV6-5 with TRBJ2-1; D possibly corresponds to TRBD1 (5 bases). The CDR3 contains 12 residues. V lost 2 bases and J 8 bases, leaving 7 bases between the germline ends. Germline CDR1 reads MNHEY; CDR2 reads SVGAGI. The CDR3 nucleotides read TGTGCCAGCAGTTACAGGGGCGATGAGCAGTTCTTC. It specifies CASSYRGDEQFF.

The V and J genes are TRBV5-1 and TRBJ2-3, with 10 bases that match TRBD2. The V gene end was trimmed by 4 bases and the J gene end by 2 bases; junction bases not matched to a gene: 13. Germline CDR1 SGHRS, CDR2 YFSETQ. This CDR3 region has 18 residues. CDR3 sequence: CASSRYQPAGGLTDTQYF. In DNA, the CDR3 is TGCGCCAGCAGCCGCTATCAACCAGCGGGAGGGCTCACAGATACGCAGTATTTT.

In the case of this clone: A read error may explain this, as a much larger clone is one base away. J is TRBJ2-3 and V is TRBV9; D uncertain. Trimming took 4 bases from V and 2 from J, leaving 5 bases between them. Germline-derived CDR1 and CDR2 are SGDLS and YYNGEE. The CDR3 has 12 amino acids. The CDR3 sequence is CASSFLTDTQYF. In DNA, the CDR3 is TGTGCCAGCAGCTTCCTCACAGATACGCAGTATTTT.

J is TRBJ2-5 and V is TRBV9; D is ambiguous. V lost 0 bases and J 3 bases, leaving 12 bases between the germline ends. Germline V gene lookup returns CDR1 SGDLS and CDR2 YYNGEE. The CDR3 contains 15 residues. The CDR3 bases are TGTGCCAGCAGCGTAGGGTGGCAGACAAAAGAGACCCAGTACTTC. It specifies CASSVGWQTKETQYF.

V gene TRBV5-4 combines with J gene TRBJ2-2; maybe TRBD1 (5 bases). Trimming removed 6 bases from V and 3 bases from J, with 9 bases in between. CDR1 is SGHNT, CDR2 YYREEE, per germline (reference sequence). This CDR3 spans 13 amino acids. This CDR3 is CASNQGYTGELFF. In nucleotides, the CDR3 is TGTGCCAGCAACCAGGGTTACACCGGGGAGCTGTTTTTT.

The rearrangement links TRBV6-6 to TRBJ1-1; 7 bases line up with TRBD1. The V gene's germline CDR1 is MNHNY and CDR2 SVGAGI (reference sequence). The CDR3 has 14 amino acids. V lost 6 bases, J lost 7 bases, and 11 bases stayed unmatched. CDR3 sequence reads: CASSRDRATREAFF. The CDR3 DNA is TGTGCCAGCAGCCGGGACAGAGCTACCCGTGAAGCTTTCTTT.

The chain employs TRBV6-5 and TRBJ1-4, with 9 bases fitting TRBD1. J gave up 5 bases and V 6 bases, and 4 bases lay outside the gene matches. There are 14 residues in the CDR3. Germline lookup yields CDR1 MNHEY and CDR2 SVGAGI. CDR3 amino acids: CASSEQGANEKLFF. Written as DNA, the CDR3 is TGTGCCAGCAGCGAACAGGGGGCGAATGAAAAACTGTTTTTT.

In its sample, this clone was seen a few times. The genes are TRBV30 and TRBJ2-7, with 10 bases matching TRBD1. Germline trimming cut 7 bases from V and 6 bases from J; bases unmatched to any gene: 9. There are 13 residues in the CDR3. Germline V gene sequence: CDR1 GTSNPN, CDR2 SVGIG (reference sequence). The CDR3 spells CASRDRGVGEQYF. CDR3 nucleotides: TGTGCCTCCCGGGACAGGGGAGTTGGCGAGCAGTACTTC.

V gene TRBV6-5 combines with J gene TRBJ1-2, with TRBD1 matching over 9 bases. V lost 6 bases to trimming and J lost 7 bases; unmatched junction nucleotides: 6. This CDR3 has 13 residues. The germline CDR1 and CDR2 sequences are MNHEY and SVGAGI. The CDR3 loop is CASSTGQGPGYTF. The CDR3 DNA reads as TGTGCCAGCAGCACGGGACAGGGTCCTGGCTACACCTTC.

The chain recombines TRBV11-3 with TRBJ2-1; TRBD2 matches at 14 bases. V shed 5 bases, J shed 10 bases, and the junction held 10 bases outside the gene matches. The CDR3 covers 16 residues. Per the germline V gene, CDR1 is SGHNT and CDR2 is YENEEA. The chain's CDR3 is CASSRTTSGRADEQFF. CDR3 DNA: TGTGCCAGCAGCCGCACGACTAGCGGGAGGGCCGACGAGCAGTTCTTC.

The CDR3 spells CASSVGTSRSEQFF. CDR3 sequence (DNA): TGTGCCAGCAGCGTAGGAACTAGCCGGTCTGAGCAGTTCTTC. The chain employs TRBV9 and TRBJ2-1; tentatively, D is TRBD2 (6 bases). The CDR3 covers 14 residues. The V end lost 0 bases, the J end lost 9 bases, and 13 bases lay between the germline ends. Germline loops: CDR1 SGDLS, CDR2 YYNGEE.

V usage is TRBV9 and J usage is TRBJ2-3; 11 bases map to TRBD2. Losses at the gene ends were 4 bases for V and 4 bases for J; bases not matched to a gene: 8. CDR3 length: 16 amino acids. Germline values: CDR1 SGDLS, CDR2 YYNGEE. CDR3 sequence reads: CASSPLAGGFADTQYF. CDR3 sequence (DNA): TGTGCCAGCAGCCCCCTAGCGGGGGGATTCGCAGATACGCAGTATTTT.